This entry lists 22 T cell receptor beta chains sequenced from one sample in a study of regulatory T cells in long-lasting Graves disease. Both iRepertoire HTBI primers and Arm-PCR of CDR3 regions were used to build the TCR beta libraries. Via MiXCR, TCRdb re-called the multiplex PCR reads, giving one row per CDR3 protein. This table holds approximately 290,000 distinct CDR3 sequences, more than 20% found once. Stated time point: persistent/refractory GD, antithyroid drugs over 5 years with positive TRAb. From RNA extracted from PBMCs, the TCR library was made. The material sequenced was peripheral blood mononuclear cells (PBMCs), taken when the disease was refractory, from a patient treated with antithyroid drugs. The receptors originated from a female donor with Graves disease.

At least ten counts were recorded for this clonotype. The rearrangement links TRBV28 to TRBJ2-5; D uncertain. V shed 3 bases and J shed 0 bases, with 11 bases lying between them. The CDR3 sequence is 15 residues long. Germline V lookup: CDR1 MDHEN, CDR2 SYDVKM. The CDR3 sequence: CASSLSRLYQETQYF. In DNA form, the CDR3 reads TGTGCCAGCAGTTTGTCCAGGCTTTACCAAGAGACCCAGTACTTC.

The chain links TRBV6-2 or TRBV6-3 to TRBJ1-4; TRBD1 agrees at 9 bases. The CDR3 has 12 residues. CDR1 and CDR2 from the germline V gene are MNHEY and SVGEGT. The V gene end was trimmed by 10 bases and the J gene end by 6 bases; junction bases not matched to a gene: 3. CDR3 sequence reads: CATGQGDEKLFF. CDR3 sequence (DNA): TGTGCCACGGGACAGGGAGATGAAAAACTGTTTTTT.

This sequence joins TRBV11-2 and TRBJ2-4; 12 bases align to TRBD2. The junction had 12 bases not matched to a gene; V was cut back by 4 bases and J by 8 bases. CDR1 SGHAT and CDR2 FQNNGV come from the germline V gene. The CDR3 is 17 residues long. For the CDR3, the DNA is TGTGCCAGCAGCTCTAGCGGGAGGGCCTTTTTTGAAGACATTCAGTACTTC. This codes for CASSSSGRAFFEDIQYF.

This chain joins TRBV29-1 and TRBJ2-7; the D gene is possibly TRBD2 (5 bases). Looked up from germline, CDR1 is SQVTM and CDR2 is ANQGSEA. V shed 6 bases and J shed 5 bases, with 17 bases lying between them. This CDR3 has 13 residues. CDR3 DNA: TGCAGCGTCACCCCCCCCCTAGCACACGAGCAGTACTTC. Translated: CSVTPPLAHEQYF.

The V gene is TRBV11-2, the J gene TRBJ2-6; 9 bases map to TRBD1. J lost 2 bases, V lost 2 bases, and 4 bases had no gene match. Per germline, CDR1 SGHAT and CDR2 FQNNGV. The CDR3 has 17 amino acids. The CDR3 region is CASSLWDRETGANVLTF. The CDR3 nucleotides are TGTGCCAGCAGCTTATGGGACAGGGAGACTGGGGCCAACGTCCTGACTTTC.

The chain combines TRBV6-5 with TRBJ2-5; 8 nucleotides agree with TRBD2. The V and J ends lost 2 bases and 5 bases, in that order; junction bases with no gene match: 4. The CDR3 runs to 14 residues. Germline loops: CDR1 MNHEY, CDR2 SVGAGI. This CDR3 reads CASSYEREPETQYF. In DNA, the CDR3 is TGTGCCAGCAGTTACGAGCGGGAGCCCGAGACCCAGTACTTC.

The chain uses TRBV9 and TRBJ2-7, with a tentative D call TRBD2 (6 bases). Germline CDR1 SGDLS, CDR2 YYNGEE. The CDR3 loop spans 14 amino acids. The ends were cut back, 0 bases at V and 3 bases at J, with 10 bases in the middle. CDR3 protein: CASSVGGEDYEQYF. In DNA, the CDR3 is TGTGCCAGCAGCGTAGGGGGGGAGGACTACGAGCAGTACTTC. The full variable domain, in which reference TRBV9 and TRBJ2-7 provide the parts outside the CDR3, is DSGVTQTPKHLITATGQRVTLRCSPRSGDLSVYWYQQSLDQGLQFLIQYYNGEERAKGNILERFSAQQFPDLHSELNLSSLELGDSALYFCASSVGGEDYEQYFGPGTRLTVT.

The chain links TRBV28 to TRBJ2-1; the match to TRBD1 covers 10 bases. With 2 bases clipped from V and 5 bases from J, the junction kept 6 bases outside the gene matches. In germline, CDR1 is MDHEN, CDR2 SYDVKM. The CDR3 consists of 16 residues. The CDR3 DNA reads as TGTGCCAGCAGTTTACCCGGACAGGGGGTTAACAATGAGCAGTTCTTC. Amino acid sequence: CASSLPGQGVNNEQFF.

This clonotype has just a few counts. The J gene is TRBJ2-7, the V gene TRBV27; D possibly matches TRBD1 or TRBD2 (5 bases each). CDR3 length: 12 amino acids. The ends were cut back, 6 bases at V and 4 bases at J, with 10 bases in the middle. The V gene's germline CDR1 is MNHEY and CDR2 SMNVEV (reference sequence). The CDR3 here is CASRGPGYEQYF. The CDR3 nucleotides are TGTGCCAGCAGGGGGCCGGGGTACGAGCAGTACTTC.

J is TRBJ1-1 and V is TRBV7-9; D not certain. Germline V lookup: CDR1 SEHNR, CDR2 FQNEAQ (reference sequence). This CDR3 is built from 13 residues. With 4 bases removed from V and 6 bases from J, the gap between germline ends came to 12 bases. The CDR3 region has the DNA TGTGCCAGCAGCTCCCAAGTAGGTTCTGAAGCTTTCTTT. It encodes CASSSQVGSEAFF.

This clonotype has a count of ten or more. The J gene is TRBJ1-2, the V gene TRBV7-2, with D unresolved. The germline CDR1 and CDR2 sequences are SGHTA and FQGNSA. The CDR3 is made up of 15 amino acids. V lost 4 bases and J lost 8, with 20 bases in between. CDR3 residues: CASSSVGLADQGYTF. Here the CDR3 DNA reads TGTGCCAGCAGCTCAGTGGGTCTCGCGGATCAAGGCTACACCTTC. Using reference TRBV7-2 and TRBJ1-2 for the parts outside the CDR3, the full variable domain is GAGVSQSPSNKVTEKGKDVELRCDPISGHTALYWYRQSLGQGLEFLIYFQGNSAPDKSGLPSDRFSAERTGGSVSTLTIQRTQQEDSAVYLCASSSVGLADQGYTFGSGTRLTVV.

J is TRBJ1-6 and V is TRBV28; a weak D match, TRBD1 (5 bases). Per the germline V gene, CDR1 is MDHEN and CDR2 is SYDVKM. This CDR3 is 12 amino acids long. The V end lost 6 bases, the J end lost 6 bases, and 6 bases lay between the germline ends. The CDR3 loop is CASRDSNSPLHF. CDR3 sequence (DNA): TGTGCCAGCAGAGACAGTAATTCACCCCTCCACTTT.

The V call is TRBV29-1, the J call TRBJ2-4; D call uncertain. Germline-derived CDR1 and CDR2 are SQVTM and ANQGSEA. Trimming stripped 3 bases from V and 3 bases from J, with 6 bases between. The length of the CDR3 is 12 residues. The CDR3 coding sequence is TGCAGCGTTGACGTCGGCAAAAACATTCAGTACTTC. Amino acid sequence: CSVDVGKNIQYF.

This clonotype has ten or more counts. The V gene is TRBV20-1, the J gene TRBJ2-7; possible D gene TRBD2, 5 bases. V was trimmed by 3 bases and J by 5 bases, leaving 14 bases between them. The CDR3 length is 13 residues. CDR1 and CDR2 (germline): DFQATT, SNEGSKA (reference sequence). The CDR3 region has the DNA TGCAGTGCTAGGGGAGACTACCGCCACGAGCAGTACTTC. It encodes CSARGDYRHEQYF.

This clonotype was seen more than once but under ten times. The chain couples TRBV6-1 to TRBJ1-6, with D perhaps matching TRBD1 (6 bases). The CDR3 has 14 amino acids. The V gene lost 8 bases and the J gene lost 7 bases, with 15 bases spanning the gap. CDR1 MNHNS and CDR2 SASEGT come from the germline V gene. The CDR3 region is CASGRTGTNSPLHF. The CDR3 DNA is TGTGCCAGCGGGAGAACAGGGACGAATTCACCCCTCCACTTT.

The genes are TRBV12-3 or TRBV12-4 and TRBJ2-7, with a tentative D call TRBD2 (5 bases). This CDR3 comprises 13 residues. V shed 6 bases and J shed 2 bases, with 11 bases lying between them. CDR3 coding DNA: TGTGCCAGCAGCGTAGGACTGACCTACGAGCAGTACTTC. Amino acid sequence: CASSVGLTYEQYF.

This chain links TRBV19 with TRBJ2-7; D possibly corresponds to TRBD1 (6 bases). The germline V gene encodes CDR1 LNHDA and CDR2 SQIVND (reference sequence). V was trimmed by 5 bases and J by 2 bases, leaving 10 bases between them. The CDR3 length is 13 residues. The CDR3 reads CASSWTAAYEQYF. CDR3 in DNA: TGTGCCAGTAGTTGGACAGCGGCCTACGAGCAGTACTTC.

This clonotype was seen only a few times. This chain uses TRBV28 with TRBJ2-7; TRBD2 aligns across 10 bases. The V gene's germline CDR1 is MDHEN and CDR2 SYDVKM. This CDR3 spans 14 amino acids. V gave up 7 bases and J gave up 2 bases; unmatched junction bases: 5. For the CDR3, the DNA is TGTGCCAGCACAAGGACTAGCGGTACCTACGAGCAGTACTTC. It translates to CASTRTSGTYEQYF.

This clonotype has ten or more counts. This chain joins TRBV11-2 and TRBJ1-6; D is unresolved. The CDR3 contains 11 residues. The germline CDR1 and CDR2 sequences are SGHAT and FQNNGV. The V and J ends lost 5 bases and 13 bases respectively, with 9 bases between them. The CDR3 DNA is TGTGCCAGCAGCGGACTCGGGCCCCTCCACTTT. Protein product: CASSGLGPLHF.

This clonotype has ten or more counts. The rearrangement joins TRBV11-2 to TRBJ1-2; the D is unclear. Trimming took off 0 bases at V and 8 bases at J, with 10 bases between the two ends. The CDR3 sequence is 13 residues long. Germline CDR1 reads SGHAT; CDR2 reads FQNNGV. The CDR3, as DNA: TGTGCCAGCAGCTTAGATCGTTTTGCCGGCTACACCTTC. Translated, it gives CASSLDRFAGYTF.

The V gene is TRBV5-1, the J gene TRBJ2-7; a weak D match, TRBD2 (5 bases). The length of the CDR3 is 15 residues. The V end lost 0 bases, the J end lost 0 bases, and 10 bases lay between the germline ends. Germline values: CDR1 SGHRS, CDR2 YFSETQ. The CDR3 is CASSLDMGSSYEQYF. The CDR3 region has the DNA TGCGCCAGCAGCTTGGATATGGGGAGCTCCTACGAGCAGTACTTC.

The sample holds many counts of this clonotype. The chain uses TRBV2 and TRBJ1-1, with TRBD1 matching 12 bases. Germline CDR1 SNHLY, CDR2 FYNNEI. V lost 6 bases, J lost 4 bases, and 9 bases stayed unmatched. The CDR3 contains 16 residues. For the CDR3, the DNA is TGTGCCAGCAGGGGACAGGGGGCGATTATGGTCACTGAAGCTTTCTTT. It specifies CASRGQGAIMVTEAFF.